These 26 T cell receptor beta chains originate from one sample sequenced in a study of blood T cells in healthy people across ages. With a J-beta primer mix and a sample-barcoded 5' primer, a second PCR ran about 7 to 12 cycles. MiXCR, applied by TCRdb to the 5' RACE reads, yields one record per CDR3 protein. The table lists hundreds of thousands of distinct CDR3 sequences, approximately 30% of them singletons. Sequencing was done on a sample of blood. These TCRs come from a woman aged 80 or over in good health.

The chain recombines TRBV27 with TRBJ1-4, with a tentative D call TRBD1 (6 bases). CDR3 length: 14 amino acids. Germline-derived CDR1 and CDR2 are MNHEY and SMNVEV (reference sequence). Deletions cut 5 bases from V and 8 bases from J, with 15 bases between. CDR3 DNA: TGTGCCAGCAGTGCAACAGGGAGAGTAGAAAAACTGTTTTTT. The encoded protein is CASSATGRVEKLFF.

CDR3 sequence: CSVARGSGELFF. In DNA, the CDR3 is TGCAGCGTTGCAAGGGGTAGCGGGGAGCTGTTTTTT. The chain combines TRBV29-1 with TRBJ2-2, with D perhaps matching TRBD1 (5 bases). V shed 4 bases and J shed 7 bases, with 10 bases lying between them. CDR1 SQVTM and CDR2 ANQGSEA come from the germline V gene. This CDR3 has 12 amino acids.

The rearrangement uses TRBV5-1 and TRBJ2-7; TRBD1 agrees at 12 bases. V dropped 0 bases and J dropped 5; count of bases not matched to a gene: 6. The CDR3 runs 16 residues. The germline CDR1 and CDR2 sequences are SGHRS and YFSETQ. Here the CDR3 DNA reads TGCGCCAGCAGCTTGGCCGTGGGACAGGGGGCGGACGAGCAGTACTTC. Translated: CASSLAVGQGADEQYF.

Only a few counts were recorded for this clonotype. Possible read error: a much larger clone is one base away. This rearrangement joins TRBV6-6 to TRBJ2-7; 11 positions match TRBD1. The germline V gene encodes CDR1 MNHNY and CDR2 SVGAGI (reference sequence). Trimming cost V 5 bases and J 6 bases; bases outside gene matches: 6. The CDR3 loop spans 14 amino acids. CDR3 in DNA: TGTGCCAGCAGTACCGGGACAGGGGGTGGCGAGCAGTACTTC. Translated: CASSTGTGGGEQYF.

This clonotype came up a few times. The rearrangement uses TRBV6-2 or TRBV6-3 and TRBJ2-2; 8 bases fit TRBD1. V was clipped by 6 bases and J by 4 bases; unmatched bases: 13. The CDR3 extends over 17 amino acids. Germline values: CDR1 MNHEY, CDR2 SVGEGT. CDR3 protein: CASRVRGQDVGTGELFF. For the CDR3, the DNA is TGTGCCAGCAGGGTCAGGGGGCAAGATGTGGGCACCGGGGAGCTGTTTTTT.

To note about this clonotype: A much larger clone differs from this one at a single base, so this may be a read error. As DNA, the CDR3 is TGTGCCAGCAGCTTGACTAGCACCCCGGGCGGGGAGCAGTTCTTC. It is translated as CASSLTSTPGGEQFF. This sequence joins TRBV5-5 and TRBJ2-1; D possibly corresponds to TRBD2 (6 bases). Germline CDR1 reads SGHKS; CDR2 reads YYEKEE (reference sequence). The V end lost 1 base, the J end lost 10 bases, and 18 bases lay between the germline ends. This CDR3 has 15 residues.

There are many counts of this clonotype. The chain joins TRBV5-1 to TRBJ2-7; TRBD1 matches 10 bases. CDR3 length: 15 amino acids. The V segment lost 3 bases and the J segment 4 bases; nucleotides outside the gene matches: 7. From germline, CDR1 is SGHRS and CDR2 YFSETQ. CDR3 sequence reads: CASSSGTGVGYEQYF. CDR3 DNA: TGCGCCAGCAGCTCCGGGACAGGGGTCGGGTACGAGCAGTACTTC.

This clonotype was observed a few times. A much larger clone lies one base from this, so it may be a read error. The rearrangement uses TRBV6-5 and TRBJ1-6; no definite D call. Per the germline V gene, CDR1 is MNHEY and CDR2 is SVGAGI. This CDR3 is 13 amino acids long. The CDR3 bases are TGTGCCAGCACTGGGCGTTCGGATTCACCCCCCCACTTT. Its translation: CASTGRSDSPPHF.

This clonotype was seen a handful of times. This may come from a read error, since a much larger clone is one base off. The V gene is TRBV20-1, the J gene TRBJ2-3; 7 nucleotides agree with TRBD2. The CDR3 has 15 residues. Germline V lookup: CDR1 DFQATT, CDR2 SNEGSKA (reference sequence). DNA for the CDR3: TGCAGTGCTAGTGATTCTGGGGGGGGGTCGGATACGCGGTATTTT. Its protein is CSASDSGGGSDTRYF.

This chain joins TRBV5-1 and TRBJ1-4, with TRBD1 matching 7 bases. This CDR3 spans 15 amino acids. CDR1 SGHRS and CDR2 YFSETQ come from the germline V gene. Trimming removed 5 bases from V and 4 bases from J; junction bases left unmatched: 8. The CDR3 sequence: CASSKEGTDNEKLFF. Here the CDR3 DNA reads TGCGCCAGCAGTAAGGAGGGGACAGATAATGAAAAACTGTTTTTT.

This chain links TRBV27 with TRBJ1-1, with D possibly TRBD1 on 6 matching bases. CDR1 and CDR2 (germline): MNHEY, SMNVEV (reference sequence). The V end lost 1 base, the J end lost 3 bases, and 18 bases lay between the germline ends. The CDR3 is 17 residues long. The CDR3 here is CASSLYTGRGRDTEAFF. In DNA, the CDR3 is TGTGCCAGCAGTTTATATACAGGGAGGGGCAGAGACACTGAAGCTTTCTTT.

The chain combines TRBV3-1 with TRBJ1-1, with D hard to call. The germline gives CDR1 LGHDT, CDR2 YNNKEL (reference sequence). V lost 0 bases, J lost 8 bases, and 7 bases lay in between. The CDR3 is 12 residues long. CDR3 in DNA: TGTGCCAGCAGCCAAGAAGAGGTGGAAGCTTTCTTT. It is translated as CASSQEEVEAFF.

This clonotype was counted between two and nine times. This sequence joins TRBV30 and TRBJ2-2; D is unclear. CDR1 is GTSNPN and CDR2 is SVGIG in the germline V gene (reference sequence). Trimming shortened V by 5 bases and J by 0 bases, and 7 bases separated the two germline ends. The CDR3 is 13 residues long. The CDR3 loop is CAWAETNTGELFF. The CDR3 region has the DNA TGTGCCTGGGCGGAGACGAACACCGGGGAGCTGTTTTTT. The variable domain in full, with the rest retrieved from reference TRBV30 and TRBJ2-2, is SQTIHQWPATLVQPVGSPLSLECTVEGTSNPNLYWYRQAAGRGLQLLFYSVGIGQISSEVPQNLSASRPQDRQFILSSKKLLLSDSGFYLCAWAETNTGELFFGEGSRLTVL.

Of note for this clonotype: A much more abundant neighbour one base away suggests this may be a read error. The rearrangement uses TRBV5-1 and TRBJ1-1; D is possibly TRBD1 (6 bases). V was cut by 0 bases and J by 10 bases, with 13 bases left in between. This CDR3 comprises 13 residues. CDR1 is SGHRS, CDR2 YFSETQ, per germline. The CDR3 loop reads CASSLAAGEVAFF. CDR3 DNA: TGCGCCAGCAGCTTGGCCGCAGGGGAGGTAGCTTTCTTT.

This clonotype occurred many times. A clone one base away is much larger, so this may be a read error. The CDR3 sequence is CASSFSGFGENQYF. In DNA form, the CDR3 reads TGTGCCAGCAGTTTTTCCGGGTTTGGGGAGAACCAGTACTTC. The chain joins TRBV12-3 or TRBV12-4 to TRBJ2-5; possible D gene TRBD2, 5 bases. The CDR3 spans 14 residues.

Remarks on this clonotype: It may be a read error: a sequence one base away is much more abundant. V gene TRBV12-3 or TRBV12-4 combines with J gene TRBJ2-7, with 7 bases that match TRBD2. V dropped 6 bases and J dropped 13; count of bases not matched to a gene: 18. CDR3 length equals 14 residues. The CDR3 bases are TGTGCCAGCAGCCGACTGGGATCGGGGAGGGCCCATTACTTC. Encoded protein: CASSRLGSGRAHYF.

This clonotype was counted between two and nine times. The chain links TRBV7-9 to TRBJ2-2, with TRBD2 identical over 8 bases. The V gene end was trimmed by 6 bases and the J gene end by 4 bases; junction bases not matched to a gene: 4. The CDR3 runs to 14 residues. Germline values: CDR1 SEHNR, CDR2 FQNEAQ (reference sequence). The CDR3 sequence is CASRTSGGTGELFF. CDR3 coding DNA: TGTGCCAGCAGAACGAGCGGGGGCACCGGGGAGCTGTTTTTT.

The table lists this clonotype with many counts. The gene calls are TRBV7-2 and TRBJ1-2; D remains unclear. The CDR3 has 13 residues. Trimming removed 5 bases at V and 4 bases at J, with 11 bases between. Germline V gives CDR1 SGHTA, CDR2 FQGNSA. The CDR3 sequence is CASSRGFLYGYTF. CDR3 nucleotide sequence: TGTGCCAGCAGCCGGGGATTTCTCTATGGCTACACCTTC.

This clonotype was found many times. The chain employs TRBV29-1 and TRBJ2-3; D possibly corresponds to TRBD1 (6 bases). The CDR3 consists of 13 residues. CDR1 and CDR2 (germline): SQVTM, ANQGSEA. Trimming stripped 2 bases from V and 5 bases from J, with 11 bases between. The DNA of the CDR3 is TGCAGCGTTGAATCGCAGGGGATAGATACGCAGTATTTT. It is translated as CSVESQGIDTQYF.

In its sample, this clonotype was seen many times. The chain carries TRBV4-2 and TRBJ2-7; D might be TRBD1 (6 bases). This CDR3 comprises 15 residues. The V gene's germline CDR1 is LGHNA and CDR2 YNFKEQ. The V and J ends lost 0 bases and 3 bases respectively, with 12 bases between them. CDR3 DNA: TGTGCCAGCAGCCAAGAAACTACAGGGAACTACGAGCAGTACTTC. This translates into CASSQETTGNYEQYF.

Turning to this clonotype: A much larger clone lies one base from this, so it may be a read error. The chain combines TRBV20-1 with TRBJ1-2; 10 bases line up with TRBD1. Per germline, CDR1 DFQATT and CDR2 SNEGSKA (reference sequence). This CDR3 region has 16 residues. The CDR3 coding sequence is TGCAGTGCTAGAGTGGGACCGGGGACAGGGGACTATAGCTACACCTTC. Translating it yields CSARVGPGTGDYSYTF.

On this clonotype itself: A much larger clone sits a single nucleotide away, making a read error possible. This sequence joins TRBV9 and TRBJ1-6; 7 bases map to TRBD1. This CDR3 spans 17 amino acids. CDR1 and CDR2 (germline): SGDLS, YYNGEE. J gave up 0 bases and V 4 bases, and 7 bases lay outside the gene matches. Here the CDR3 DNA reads TGTGCCAGCAGCCAAGGCAGGGGGTTCTCCTATAATTCACCCCTCCACTTT. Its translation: CASSQGRGFSYNSPLHF.

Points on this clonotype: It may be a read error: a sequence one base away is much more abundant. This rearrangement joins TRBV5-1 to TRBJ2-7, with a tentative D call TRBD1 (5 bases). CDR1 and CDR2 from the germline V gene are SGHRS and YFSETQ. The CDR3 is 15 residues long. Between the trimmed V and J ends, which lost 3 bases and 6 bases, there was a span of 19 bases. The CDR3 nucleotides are TGCGCCAGCAGCTCGGACCGGACACACTTCCCCGAGCAGTACTTC. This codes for CASSSDRTHFPEQYF. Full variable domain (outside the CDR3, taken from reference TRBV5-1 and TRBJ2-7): KAGVTQTPRYLIKTRGQQVTLSCSPISGHRSVSWYQQTPGQGLQFLFEYFSETQRNKGNFPGRFSGRQFSNSRSEMNVSTLELGDSALYLCASSSDRTHFPEQYFGPGTRLTVT.

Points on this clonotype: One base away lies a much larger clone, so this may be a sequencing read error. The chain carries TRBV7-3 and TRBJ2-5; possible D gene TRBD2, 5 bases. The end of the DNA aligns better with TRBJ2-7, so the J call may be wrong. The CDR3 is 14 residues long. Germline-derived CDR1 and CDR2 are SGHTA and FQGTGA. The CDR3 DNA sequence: TGTGCCAGCGGCTTACTTTCGGGAAACTACGAGCAGTACTTC. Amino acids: CASGLLSGNYEQYF.

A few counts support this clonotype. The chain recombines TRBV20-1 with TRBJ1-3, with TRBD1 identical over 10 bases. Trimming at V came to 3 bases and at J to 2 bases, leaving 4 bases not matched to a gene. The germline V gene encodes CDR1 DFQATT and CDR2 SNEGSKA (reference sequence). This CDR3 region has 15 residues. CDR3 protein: CSASPGQGPGNTIYF. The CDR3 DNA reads TGCAGTGCTAGTCCGGGACAGGGGCCTGGAAACACCATATATTTT.

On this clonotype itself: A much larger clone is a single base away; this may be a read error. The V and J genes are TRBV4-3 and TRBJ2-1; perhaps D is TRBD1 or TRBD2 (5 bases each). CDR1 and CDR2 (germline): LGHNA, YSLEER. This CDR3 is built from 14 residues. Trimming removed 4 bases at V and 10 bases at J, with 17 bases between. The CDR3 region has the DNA TGCGCCAGCAGCCTTACGAGGGGACCCTACGAGCAGTTCTTC. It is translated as CASSLTRGPYEQFF.